This record covers a single TCR beta chain. These data come from a study of control samples from healthy donors and cancer patients. CDR3 size: 15 residues. Germline CDR1 LNHNV, CDR2 YYDKDF (reference sequence). Trimming left V 0 bases short and J 8 bases short, with 14 bases between. TCRdb keeps only in-frame clones here, not all; method: immunoSEQ multiplex PCR. The table lists roughly 130,000 clones, 91% of them singletons, with roughly 8.8% in the top ten. This TCR came from a man between 18 and 29 years old in good health. The sample was blood. V usage is TRBV15 and J usage is TRBJ1-5; no clear D gene. CDR3 region: CATSREEAGGEPQHF. CDR3 bases: TGTGCCACCAGCAGAGAAGAAGCAGGAGGAGAGCCCCAGCATTTT.